This record looks at one T cell receptor (beta chain) sequence and its context. Its antigen is currently not known. Base qualities are not provided; no much larger clone lies one nucleotide away. Receptors were amplified or captured by RACE. TCRdb lists the instrument as NextSeq 500. During library preparation, unique molecular identifiers were attached to individual cDNA molecules so that TCRs could be counted quantitatively and reproducibly. Processing in the source paper ran as follows. A median of about 89,000 TCRs per sample was observed, with a range of about 23,224 to 750,000. The Decombinator software suite was used to annotate V, J and CDR3 in the TCR reads. For the PS versus PT1 abundance plots, all samples were subsampled to the same number of TCRs (28,000). TCRs were defined as expanded if absent before sensitization and observed at least eight times at the 2-week time point. TCRdb reprocessed the public reads (quality trimming at Q25 with fastp, clone calling with MiXCR) and kept in-frame beta chains. Under each unique CDR3 protein, matching rows form one entry showing the most common genes and DNA. V and J calls and clone size were set by TCRdb, not the authors. This sample comprises over 100,000 distinct CDR3 sequences, approximately 9% of them detected only once. Jointly, the top ten make up under 2% of the sample.

The sample's time point label is to be understood as: healthy volunteer bleed at 2 weeks. Total RNA was isolated from unfractionated whole blood collected in Tempus Blood RNA tubes. About 5 healthy volunteers served as TCR sequencing controls and were bled at day 0, 2 weeks and 6 weeks. The record originates from a study of human T cells and chemical hapten exposure (dated by TCRdb to the early 2020s). Looking at the study overall: Libraries were pooled for sequencing, and variation in per-sample TCR yields was attributed mainly to small differences in library volumes within the pool. Peripheral blood TCR repertoire changes were tracked in vivo in alopecia patients during primary and secondary sensitization to the hapten diphenylcyclopropenone (DPC). Both TCR alpha and TCR beta chains were sequenced from each blood RNA sample.

On the study overall, not on this receptor specifically: DPC sensitization did not change how many TCRs were above 1 in 1000 frequency, and no evidence was found of alterations in global repertoire structure. Repeated subsampling changed both the strength of the expansion versus patch-test correlation and the threshold at which the correlation became significant.

The source is a male donor in good health. Some clones in this sample may be carry-over from other donors' samples. Sequences were obtained from whole blood.

The CDR3 loop reads CASGPGQSSYEQYF. The bases are TGCGCCAGCGGACCGGGACAGAGCTCCTACGAGCAGTACTTC. The rearranged segments are TRBV4-1 and TRBJ2-7; a stretch of 7 junction bases matches TRBD1. At the junction V is shortened by 8 bases and J by 0 bases; bases outside the gene matches: 7. The germline V gene supplies CDR1 MGHRA and CDR2 YSYEKL. Counted from cysteine to phenylalanine, this CDR3 has 14 amino acids. Just the 42-base CDR3 DNA is kept, in frame starting at base 1.